This entry lists 16 T cell receptor beta chains sequenced from one sample in a study of cytomegalovirus exposure and HLA in healthy donors. Some clones are missing from TCRdb's copy, which holds only in-frame ones; the method was immunoSEQ multiplex PCR. This table has 200,000 to 300,000 clones, around 90% appearing once. The material sequenced was PBMCs. Every receptor here comes from a woman aged 25 to 39 in good health and CMV-seronegative.

The CDR3, as DNA: TGTGCCAGCCGAGCGGGTGAAGGGGCAGATACGCAGTATTTT. Translated, it gives CASRAGEGADTQYF. The chain recombines TRBV7-8 with TRBJ2-3; tentative D call: TRBD2 (6 bases). The CDR3 consists of 14 residues. In germline, CDR1 is SGHVS, CDR2 FQNEAQ. Trimming took 8 bases from V and 4 from J, leaving 16 bases between them.

In the case of this clone: The sample contains more than one DNA sequence encoding this CDR3. The chain recombines TRBV14 with TRBJ2-1; 7 nucleotides line up with TRBD2. J gave up 9 bases and V 0 bases, and 23 bases lay outside the gene matches. CDR3 length: 20 residues. Germline V lookup: CDR1 SGHDN, CDR2 FVKESK. The CDR3 DNA sequence: TGTGCCAGCAGCCAAGAAGTTTGGGCTAGTGGGAGGGCCAAATTGGGTGAGCAGTTCTTC. It encodes CASSQEVWASGRAKLGEQFF.

The rearrangement joins TRBV4-2 to TRBJ2-3; 8 nucleotides agree with TRBD2. This CDR3 has 14 residues. The ends lost 5 bases at V and 4 bases at J; junction bases unmatched: 5. CDR1 is LGHNA and CDR2 is YNFKEQ in the germline V gene. The CDR3 region has the DNA TGTGCCAGCAGCAGGAAAGCGGGAGCAGATACGCAGTATTTT. It is translated as CASSRKAGADTQYF.

The V call is TRBV7-2, the J call TRBJ2-5; TRBD2 matches 9 bases. The CDR3 spans 16 residues. Germline lookup yields CDR1 SGHTA and CDR2 FQGNSA. V shed 5 bases and J 5 bases; nucleotides not matched to a gene: 12. CDR3 protein: CASSPTGGRAGETQYF. In DNA form, the CDR3 reads TGTGCCAGCAGCCCCACAGGCGGGAGGGCCGGGGAGACCCAGTACTTC.

The chain is built from TRBV7-9 and TRBJ2-4; 8 bases agree with TRBD1. The CDR3 is 15 residues long. Trimming removed 4 bases from V and 0 bases from J; junction bases left unmatched: 2. Germline V CDR1 and CDR2: SEHNR, FQNEAQ (reference sequence). The CDR3, as DNA: TGTGCCAGCAGCTCGGACAGGGAAGCCAAAAACATTCAGTACTTC. Translated: CASSSDREAKNIQYF.

V is TRBV7-9 and J is TRBJ1-2; D possibly corresponds to TRBD1 (6 bases). Trimming stripped 1 base from V and 4 bases from J, with 10 bases between. The CDR3 has 14 amino acids. Per germline, CDR1 SEHNR and CDR2 FQNEAQ (reference sequence). Here the CDR3 DNA reads TGTGCCAGCAGCTTAGGTGGACAGAGCTATGGCTACACCTTC. It specifies CASSLGGQSYGYTF.

The genes are TRBV15 and TRBJ2-6, with D tentatively TRBD1 or TRBD2 (5 bases each). This CDR3 comprises 16 residues. Germline V gene lookup returns CDR1 LNHNV and CDR2 YYDKDF (reference sequence). Between the trimmed V and J ends, which lost 0 bases and 0 bases, there was a span of 6 bases. The chain's CDR3 is CATSRDGGSGANVLTF. The CDR3 nucleotides read TGTGCCACCAGCAGAGATGGGGGCTCTGGGGCCAACGTCCTGACTTTC.

The chain is built from TRBV5-1 and TRBJ2-2; D possibly corresponds to TRBD2 (6 bases). V was pared by 4 bases and J by 4 bases, with 11 bases between. Germline V lookup: CDR1 SGHRS, CDR2 YFSETQ. The CDR3 is made up of 14 amino acids. The CDR3 loop is CASSDQTSTGELFF. The CDR3 DNA follows: TGCGCCAGCAGCGACCAGACTAGCACCGGGGAGCTGTTTTTT.

This clone was found a few times. V and J are TRBV5-6 and TRBJ2-2, with no clear D. Germline V lookup: CDR1 SGHDT, CDR2 YYEEEE. Trimming shortened V by 0 bases and J by 6 bases, and 0 bases separated the two germline ends. The CDR3 loop spans 11 amino acids. CDR3 in amino acids: CASSLAGELFF. CDR3 sequence (DNA): TGTGCCAGCAGCTTGGCCGGGGAGCTGTTTTTT.

V gene TRBV27 combines with J gene TRBJ2-3; D might be TRBD2 (7 bases). The V and J ends lost 7 bases and 0 bases respectively, with 17 bases between them. From germline, CDR1 is MNHEY and CDR2 SMNVEV (reference sequence). This CDR3 has 16 residues. The CDR3: CASNPRGGGSTDTQYF. The DNA for the CDR3 is TGTGCCAGCAATCCAAGAGGGGGGGGCAGCACAGATACGCAGTATTTT.

Only one count was recorded for this clone. The chain combines TRBV27 with TRBJ2-7, with 12 bases fitting TRBD2. The germline gives CDR1 MNHEY, CDR2 SMNVEV (reference sequence). The length of the CDR3 is 16 residues. Trimming took 4 bases from V and 4 from J; bases not matched to a gene: 8. CDR3 nucleotides: TGTGCCAGCAGTTATCTAGCGGGGGGGGGCCCATACGAGCAGTACTTC. Translation gives CASSYLAGGGPYEQYF.

This clone was seen a handful of times. The chain has TRBV25-1 and TRBJ2-3; TRBD2 might be the D (5 bases). V was shortened by 3 bases and J by 3 bases, with 7 bases between the two germline ends. The germline CDR1 and CDR2 sequences are MGHDK and SYGVNS. CDR3 length: 13 amino acids. Written as DNA, the CDR3 is TGTGCCAGCAGTGAGAGGGTTACAGATACGCAGTATTTT. Its protein product is CASSERVTDTQYF.

V usage is TRBV19 and J usage is TRBJ2-1; D perhaps matches TRBD2 (6 bases). The CDR3 has 14 amino acids. CDR1 is LNHDA and CDR2 is SQIVND in the germline V gene (reference sequence). V was pared by 4 bases and J by 6 bases, with 13 bases between. The CDR3 DNA follows: TGTGCCAGTAGTAGGACATTGGGGGGCAATGAGCAGTTCTTC. It translates to CASSRTLGGNEQFF.

This clone was seen a single time. This rearrangement joins TRBV6-5 to TRBJ2-1, with no clear D. This CDR3 region has 15 residues. V lost 7 bases and J 0 bases, leaving 13 bases between the germline ends. Germline values: CDR1 MNHEY, CDR2 SVGAGI. The CDR3 DNA follows: TGTGCCAGCACCCGGCTTGGCCCCTCCTACAATGAGCAGTTCTTC. This translates into CASTRLGPSYNEQFF.

The V gene is TRBV6-6, the J gene TRBJ1-2, with TRBD1 identical over 7 bases. The CDR3 covers 15 residues. Unmatched junction bases numbered 6, after V lost 5 bases and J lost 0 bases. Per germline, CDR1 MNHNY and CDR2 SVGAGI (reference sequence). The CDR3 is CASSQPGQTNYGYTF. CDR3 nucleotide sequence: TGTGCCAGCAGTCAACCGGGACAGACTAACTATGGCTACACCTTC.

The table lists this clone with a count of one. This chain uses TRBV4-3 with TRBJ2-1, with D maybe TRBD1 (7 bases). The CDR3 spans 17 residues. V was clipped by 4 bases and J by 0 bases, with 16 bases between them. Germline CDR1 and CDR2: LGHNA and YSLEER. This CDR3 reads CASSRDGGTVSYNEQFF. CDR3 nucleotide sequence: TGCGCCAGCAGCCGAGATGGCGGGACAGTCTCCTACAATGAGCAGTTCTTC.